The 23 T cell receptor beta chains reported below all come from one sample, sequenced in a study of blood T cell repertoires in COVID-19. Profiling relied on immunoSEQ multiplex PCR, and the TCRdb table lists in-frame clones only, not all of them. Counted here are 100,000 or so clones, roughly 87% occurring once; the ten biggest clones make up less than 8.5%. The specimen sequenced was peripheral blood. The receptors stem from a man under 40 in a cohort sampled during active COVID-19.

The chain has TRBV30 and TRBJ2-1; D is undetermined. The CDR3 runs to 12 residues. Trimming cost V 2 bases and J 3 bases, with 5 bases left between them. Germline-derived CDR1 and CDR2 are GTSNPN and SVGIG (reference sequence). DNA for the CDR3: TGTGCCTGGAGTAACAACTACAATGAGCAGTTCTTC. Encoded protein: CAWSNNYNEQFF.

This rearrangement joins TRBV24-1 to TRBJ2-3; 11 nucleotides align to TRBD2. The CDR3 is 17 residues long. Trimming at V came to 4 bases and at J to 2 bases, leaving 7 bases not matched to a gene. CDR1 KGHDR and CDR2 SFDVKD come from the germline V gene. CDR3 region: CATSDPGTSGHTDTQYF. CDR3 sequence (DNA): TGTGCCACCAGTGACCCTGGGACTAGCGGCCACACAGATACGCAGTATTTT.

The CDR3 loop reads CASSSTSSEQFF. The CDR3 coding sequence is TGTGCCAGCAGCTCAACTAGCTCTGAGCAGTTCTTC. The chain carries TRBV5-4 and TRBJ2-1, with D perhaps TRBD2 (6 bases). The germline V and J ends were trimmed by 3 bases and 9 bases, with 10 bases remaining between them. CDR3 length equals 12 residues. Germline lookup yields CDR1 SGHNT and CDR2 YYREEE (reference sequence).

The V gene is TRBV27, the J gene TRBJ1-2; 12 bases agree with TRBD1. With 5 bases clipped from V and 5 bases from J, the junction kept 3 bases outside the gene matches. The germline V gene has CDR1 MNHEY and CDR2 SMNVEV (reference sequence). This CDR3 is 14 amino acids long. The CDR3 bases are TGTGCCAGCAGTCGGGACAGGGGGCCGTATGGCTACACCTTC. Amino acids: CASSRDRGPYGYTF.

V gene TRBV20-1 combines with J gene TRBJ2-3, with D hard to call. Germline CDR1 and CDR2: DFQATT and SNEGSKA (reference sequence). The length of the CDR3 is 11 residues. V gave up 3 bases and J gave up 4 bases, with 5 bases separating them. CDR3 region: CSASLPDTQYF. CDR3 sequence (DNA): TGCAGTGCTAGTCTCCCAGATACGCAGTATTTT.

The rearrangement links TRBV11-2 to TRBJ2-2; 9 bases fit TRBD2. The CDR3 is made up of 17 amino acids. Germline V gene lookup returns CDR1 SGHAT and CDR2 FQNNGV. Trimming at V came to 3 bases and at J to 4 bases, leaving 9 bases not matched to a gene. The CDR3 sequence: CASSFGGGAVGTGELFF. The CDR3 nucleotides read TGTGCCAGCAGCTTTGGCGGGGGGGCCGTAGGCACCGGGGAGCTGTTTTTT.

This clone was recorded a few times. The chain links TRBV30 to TRBJ2-4; no clear D gene. Trimming shortened V by 4 bases and J by 5 bases, and 12 bases separated the two germline ends. The length of the CDR3 is 13 residues. Looked up from germline, CDR1 is GTSNPN and CDR2 is SVGIG (reference sequence). CDR3 residues: CAWTPNAQNIQYF. The DNA for the CDR3 is TGTGCCTGGACCCCTAACGCTCAAAACATTCAGTACTTC.

This clone is a singleton in its sample. The V and J genes are TRBV3-1 (or the pseudogene TRBV3-2) and TRBJ2-2, with 9 bases lining up with TRBD2. Trimming cost V 7 bases and J 3 bases; bases outside gene matches: 9. CDR3 length: 16 amino acids. Germline lookup yields CDR1 LGHDT and CDR2 YNNKEL (reference sequence). Here the CDR3 DNA reads TGTGCCAGCACCGGCGGGGGGGCCACAGACACCGGGGAGCTGTTTTTT. It yields the protein CASTGGGATDTGELFF.

The J gene is TRBJ2-1, the V gene TRBV5-4; 8 bases fit TRBD1. There are 15 residues in the CDR3. Germline lookup yields CDR1 SGHNT and CDR2 YYREEE (reference sequence). V was clipped by 4 bases and J by 0 bases; unmatched bases: 3. The CDR3 DNA reads as TGTGCCAGCAGCGGTACAGGGGGCTCCTACAATGAGCAGTTCTTC. The encoded protein is CASSGTGGSYNEQFF.

This chain uses TRBV2 with TRBJ1-6, with D possibly matching TRBD1 (5 bases). Trimming removed 6 bases at V and 7 bases at J, with 16 bases between. Germline V gene data show CDR1 as SNHLY and CDR2 as FYNNEI. This CDR3 comprises 15 residues. CDR3 sequence (DNA): TGTGCCAGCAGCACAGGTGCAGCAGGGAATTCACCCCTCCACTTT. This gives the protein CASSTGAAGNSPLHF.

This clone was seen once. The chain couples TRBV11-2 to TRBJ2-2, with TRBD1 matching over 7 bases. The J segment lost 5 bases and the V segment lost 5 bases, leaving 5 bases of the junction unmatched. CDR1 is SGHAT, CDR2 FQNNGV, per germline. This CDR3 contains 14 residues. The CDR3 sequence: CASSVTGSTGELFF. DNA for the CDR3: TGTGCCAGCAGCGTGACAGGGAGTACCGGGGAGCTGTTTTTT.

The rearrangement links TRBV28 to TRBJ1-1; TRBD1 matches at 10 bases. V was pared by 1 base and J by 8 bases, with 4 bases of the junction left unmatched. The length of the CDR3 is 14 residues. CDR1 is MDHEN, CDR2 SYDVKM, per germline. The CDR3 sequence is CASSLYQDRGEAFF. The CDR3 nucleotides are TGTGCCAGCAGTTTATACCAGGACAGGGGGGAAGCTTTCTTT.

This rearrangement joins TRBV6-4 to TRBJ2-2, with 7 bases fitting TRBD1. The J segment lost 3 bases and the V segment lost 4 bases, leaving 2 bases of the junction unmatched. There are 14 residues in the CDR3. Germline CDR1 MRHNA, CDR2 SNTAGT. CDR3 nucleotide sequence: TGTGCCAGCAGTGCGGGACAGTACACCGGGGAGCTGTTTTTT. Its translation is CASSAGQYTGELFF.

V gene TRBV6-1 combines with J gene TRBJ2-5, with TRBD2 matching 13 bases. V gave up 0 bases and J gave up 2 bases; unmatched junction bases: 6. From germline, CDR1 is MNHNS and CDR2 SASEGT. The CDR3 is 18 amino acids. This CDR3 is CASSEAHWTSGGQETQYF. The CDR3 nucleotides are TGTGCCAGCAGTGAAGCCCATTGGACTAGCGGGGGACAAGAGACCCAGTACTTC.

V usage is TRBV7-9 and J usage is TRBJ2-2; D is possibly TRBD1 (5 bases). V was pared by 6 bases and J by 0 bases, with 8 bases between. This CDR3 is built from 14 residues. Germline loops: CDR1 SEHNR, CDR2 FQNEAQ (reference sequence). The CDR3 reads CASRRQTNTGELFF. The DNA for the CDR3 is TGTGCCAGCAGGCGACAGACGAACACCGGGGAGCTGTTTTTT.

The chain joins TRBV27 to TRBJ1-6; 11 bases map to TRBD1. The germline gives CDR1 MNHEY, CDR2 SMNVEV (reference sequence). Trimming at V came to 6 bases and at J to 14 bases, leaving 15 bases not matched to a gene. The CDR3 is made up of 16 amino acids. The CDR3 bases are TGTGCCAGCAGGCTTAAGGCGGGACAGGGGGTTCTGTCCCTCCACTTT. Its translation is CASRLKAGQGVLSLHF.

The J gene is TRBJ2-7, the V gene TRBV7-9; D might be TRBD1 (5 bases). The CDR3 loop spans 14 amino acids. Deletions cut 2 bases from V and 7 bases from J, with 15 bases between. Germline assignment: CDR1 SEHNR and CDR2 FQNEAQ (reference sequence). The DNA of the CDR3 is TGTGCCAGCAGCTTACAGGGTGGGTTGGTGGAGCAGTACTTC. Translated: CASSLQGGLVEQYF.

This clone was recorded once. The chain employs TRBV3-1 (or the pseudogene TRBV3-2) and TRBJ1-2; 9 positions agree with TRBD1. The CDR3 is 14 amino acids. In germline, CDR1 is LGHDT, CDR2 YNNKEL (reference sequence). The trim removed 4 bases at V and 4 bases at J, leaving 4 bases unmatched. As DNA, the CDR3 is TGTGCCAGCAGCCGAGACAGGGGGTCCTATGGCTACACCTTC. It translates to CASSRDRGSYGYTF.

This chain joins TRBV2 and TRBJ2-3; TRBD2 matches 11 bases. The V segment lost 6 bases and the J segment 5 bases; nucleotides outside the gene matches: 13. The CDR3 extends over 17 amino acids. Germline assignment: CDR1 SNHLY and CDR2 FYNNEI. CDR3 coding DNA: TGTGCCAGCAGCCAAAGTAGGGTAGCGGGGGGGCAAGATACGCAGTATTTT. Amino acid sequence: CASSQSRVAGGQDTQYF.

The chain carries TRBV7-2 and TRBJ2-3, with D possibly matching TRBD2 (6 bases). This CDR3 comprises 16 residues. In germline, CDR1 is SGHTA, CDR2 FQGNSA. Deletions cut 7 bases from V and 0 bases from J, with 17 bases between. CDR3 sequence reads: CASKGGGASSTDTQYF. DNA of the CDR3: TGTGCCAGCAAGGGCGGCGGGGCCTCTAGCACAGATACGCAGTATTTT.

This clone was seen only a few times. CDR3 sequence (DNA): TGTGCCAGCAGCCCAGACAGGATAGAGTACTTC. Its translation is CASSPDRIEYF. The rearrangement uses TRBV7-2 and TRBJ2-7; perhaps TRBD1 as D (6 bases). V lost 5 bases to trimming and J lost 11 bases, with 13 bases between them. This CDR3 has 11 residues. Germline V gene sequence: CDR1 SGHTA, CDR2 FQGNSA.

V is TRBV11-2 and J is TRBJ2-1; TRBD1 agrees at 9 bases. The CDR3 runs to 15 residues. Germline assignment: CDR1 SGHAT and CDR2 FQNNGV. V was pared by 5 bases and J by 4 bases, with 6 bases of the junction left unmatched. The CDR3 region has the DNA TGTGCCAGCAGCCCCGGGACAGGGTTTTACAATGAGCAGTTCTTC. Its protein is CASSPGTGFYNEQFF.

The J gene is TRBJ2-7, the V gene TRBV18, with TRBD1 identical over 9 bases. V gave up 6 bases and J gave up 2 bases; unmatched junction bases: 11. CDR3 length: 16 amino acids. Germline V gene sequence: CDR1 KGHSH, CDR2 LQKENI. The CDR3 is CASSPLPGQGPYEQYF. Written as DNA, the CDR3 is TGTGCCAGCTCGCCGCTCCCGGGACAGGGCCCCTACGAGCAGTACTTC.